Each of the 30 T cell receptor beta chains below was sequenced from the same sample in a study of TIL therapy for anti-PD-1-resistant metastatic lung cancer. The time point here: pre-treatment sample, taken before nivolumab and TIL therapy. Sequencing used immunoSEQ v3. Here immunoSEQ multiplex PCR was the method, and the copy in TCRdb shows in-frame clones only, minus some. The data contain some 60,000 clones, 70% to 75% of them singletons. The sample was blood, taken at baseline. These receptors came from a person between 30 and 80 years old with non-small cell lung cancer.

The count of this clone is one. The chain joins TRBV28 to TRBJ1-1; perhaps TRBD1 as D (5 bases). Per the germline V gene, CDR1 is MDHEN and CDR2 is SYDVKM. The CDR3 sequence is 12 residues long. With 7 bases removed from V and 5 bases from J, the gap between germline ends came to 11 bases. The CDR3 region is CASTLRGTEAFF. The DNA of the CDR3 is TGTGCCAGCACCTTGCGGGGGACTGAAGCTTTCTTT.

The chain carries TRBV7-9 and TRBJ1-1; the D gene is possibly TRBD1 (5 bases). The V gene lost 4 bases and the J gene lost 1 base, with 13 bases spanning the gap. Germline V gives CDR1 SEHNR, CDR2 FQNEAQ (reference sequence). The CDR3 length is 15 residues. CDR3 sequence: CASSYREGPNTEAFF. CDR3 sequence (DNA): TGTGCCAGCAGCTATAGAGAGGGGCCGAACACTGAAGCTTTCTTT.

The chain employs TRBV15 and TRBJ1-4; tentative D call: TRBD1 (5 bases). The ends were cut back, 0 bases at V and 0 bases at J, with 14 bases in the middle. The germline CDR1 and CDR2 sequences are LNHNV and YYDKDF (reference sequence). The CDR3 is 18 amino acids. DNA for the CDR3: TGTGCCACCAGCAGAGAAAGGGACGGCCTTGCAACTAATGAAAAACTGTTTTTT. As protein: CATSRERDGLATNEKLFF.

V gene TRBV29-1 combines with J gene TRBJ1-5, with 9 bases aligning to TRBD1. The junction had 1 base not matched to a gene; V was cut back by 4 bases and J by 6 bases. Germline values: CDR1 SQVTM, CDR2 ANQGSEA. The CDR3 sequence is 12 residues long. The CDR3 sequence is CSVGQGGQPQHF. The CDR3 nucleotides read TGCAGCGTTGGACAGGGGGGTCAGCCCCAGCATTTT.

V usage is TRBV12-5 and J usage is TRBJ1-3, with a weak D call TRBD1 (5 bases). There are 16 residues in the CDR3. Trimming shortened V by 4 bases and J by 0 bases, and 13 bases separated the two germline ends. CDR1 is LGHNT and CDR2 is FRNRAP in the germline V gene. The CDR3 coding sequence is TGTGCTAGTGGTTCCCCGGACACGATCTCTGGAAACACCATATATTTT. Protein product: CASGSPDTISGNTIYF.

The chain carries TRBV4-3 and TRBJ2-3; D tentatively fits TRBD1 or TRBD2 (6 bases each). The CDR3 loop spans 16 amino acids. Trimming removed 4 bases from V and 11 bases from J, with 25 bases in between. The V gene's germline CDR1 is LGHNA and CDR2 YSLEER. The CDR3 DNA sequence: TGCGCCAGCAGCCTGGGGGCTAGCTCGTCGGAGGGTGGGCAGTATTTT. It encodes CASSLGASSSEGGQYF.

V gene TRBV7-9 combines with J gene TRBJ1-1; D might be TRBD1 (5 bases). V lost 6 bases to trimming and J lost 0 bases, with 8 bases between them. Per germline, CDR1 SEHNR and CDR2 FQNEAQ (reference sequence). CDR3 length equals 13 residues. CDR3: CASSDRMNTEAFF. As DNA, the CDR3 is TGTGCCAGCAGTGACAGAATGAACACTGAAGCTTTCTTT.

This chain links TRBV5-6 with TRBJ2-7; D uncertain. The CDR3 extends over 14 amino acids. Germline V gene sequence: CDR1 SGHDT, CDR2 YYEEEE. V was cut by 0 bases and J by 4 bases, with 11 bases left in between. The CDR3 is CASSLALAFYEQYF. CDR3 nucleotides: TGTGCCAGCAGCTTGGCCTTAGCCTTTTACGAGCAGTACTTC.

DNA of the CDR3: TGTGCCAGCAGTTTGAGCGGGAGTGAAGATGAGCAGTTCTTC. The encoded protein is CASSLSGSEDEQFF. This chain links TRBV28 with TRBJ2-1, with TRBD2 matching 8 bases. This CDR3 is built from 14 residues. V gave up 3 bases and J gave up 8 bases; unmatched junction bases: 6. Germline CDR1 MDHEN, CDR2 SYDVKM.

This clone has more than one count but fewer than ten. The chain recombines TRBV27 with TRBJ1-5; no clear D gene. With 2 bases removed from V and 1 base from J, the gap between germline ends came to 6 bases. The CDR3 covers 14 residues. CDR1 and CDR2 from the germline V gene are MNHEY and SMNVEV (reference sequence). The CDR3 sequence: CASSLGDSNQPQHF. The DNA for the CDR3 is TGTGCCAGCAGTTTAGGCGACAGCAATCAGCCCCAGCATTTT.

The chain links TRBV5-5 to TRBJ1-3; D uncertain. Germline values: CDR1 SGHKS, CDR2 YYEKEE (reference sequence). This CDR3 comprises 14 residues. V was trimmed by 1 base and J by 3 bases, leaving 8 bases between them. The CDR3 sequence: CASSLSLNGNTIYF. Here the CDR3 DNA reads TGTGCCAGCAGCTTGAGTCTTAATGGAAACACCATATATTTT.

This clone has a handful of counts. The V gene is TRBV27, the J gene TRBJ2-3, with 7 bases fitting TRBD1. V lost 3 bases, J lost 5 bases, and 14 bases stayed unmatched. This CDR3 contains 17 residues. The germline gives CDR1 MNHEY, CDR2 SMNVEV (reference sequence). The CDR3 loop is CASSFRKPDRVGDTQYF. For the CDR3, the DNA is TGTGCCAGCAGTTTCCGAAAACCTGACAGGGTTGGAGATACGCAGTATTTT.

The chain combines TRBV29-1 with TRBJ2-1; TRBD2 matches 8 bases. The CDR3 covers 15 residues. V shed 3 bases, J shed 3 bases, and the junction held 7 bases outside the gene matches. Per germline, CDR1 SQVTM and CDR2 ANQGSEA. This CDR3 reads CSVEGSREDYNEQFF. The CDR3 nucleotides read TGCAGCGTTGAGGGTTCGCGGGAGGACTACAATGAGCAGTTCTTC.

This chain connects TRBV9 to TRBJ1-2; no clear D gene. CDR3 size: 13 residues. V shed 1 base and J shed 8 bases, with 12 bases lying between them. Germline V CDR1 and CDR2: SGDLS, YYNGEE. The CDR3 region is CASSVFFLGGYTF. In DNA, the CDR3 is TGTGCCAGCAGCGTATTCTTCCTGGGGGGCTACACCTTC.

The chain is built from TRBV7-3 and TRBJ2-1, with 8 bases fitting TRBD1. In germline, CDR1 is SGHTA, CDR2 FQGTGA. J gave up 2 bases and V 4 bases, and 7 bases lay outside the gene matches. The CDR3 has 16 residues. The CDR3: CASSSPDRDAYNEQFF. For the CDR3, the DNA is TGTGCCAGCAGCTCCCCGGACAGGGATGCCTACAATGAGCAGTTCTTC.

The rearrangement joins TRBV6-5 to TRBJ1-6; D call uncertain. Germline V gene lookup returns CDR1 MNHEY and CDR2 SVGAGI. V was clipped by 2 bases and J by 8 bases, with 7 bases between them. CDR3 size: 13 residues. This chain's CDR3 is CASSYTGDSPLHF. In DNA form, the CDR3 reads TGTGCCAGCAGTTACACCGGGGATTCACCCCTCCACTTT.

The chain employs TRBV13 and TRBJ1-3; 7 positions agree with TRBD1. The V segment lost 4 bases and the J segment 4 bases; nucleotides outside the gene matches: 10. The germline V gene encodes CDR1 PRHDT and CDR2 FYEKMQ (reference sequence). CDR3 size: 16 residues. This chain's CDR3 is CASSSQDRRYGNTIYF. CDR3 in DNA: TGTGCCAGCAGCTCCCAGGACAGGAGATACGGAAACACCATATATTTT. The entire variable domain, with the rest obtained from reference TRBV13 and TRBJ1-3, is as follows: AAGVIQSPRHLIKEKRETATLKCYPIPRHDTVYWYQQGPGQDPQFLISFYEKMQSDKGSIPDRFSAQQFSDYHSELNMSSLELGDSALYFCASSSQDRRYGNTIYFGEGSWLTVV.

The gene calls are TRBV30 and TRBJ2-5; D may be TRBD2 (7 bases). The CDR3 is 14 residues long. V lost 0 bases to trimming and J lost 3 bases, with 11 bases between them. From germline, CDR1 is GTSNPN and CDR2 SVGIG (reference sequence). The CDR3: CAWSVGGAEETQYF. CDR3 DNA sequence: TGTGCCTGGAGTGTAGGGGGGGCTGAAGAGACCCAGTACTTC.

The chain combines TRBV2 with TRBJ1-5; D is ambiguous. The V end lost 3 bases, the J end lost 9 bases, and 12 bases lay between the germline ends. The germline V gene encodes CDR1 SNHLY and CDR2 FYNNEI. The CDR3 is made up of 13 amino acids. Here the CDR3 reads CASSDTRLGPQHF. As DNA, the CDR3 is TGTGCCAGCAGTGACACTCGCTTGGGGCCCCAGCATTTT.

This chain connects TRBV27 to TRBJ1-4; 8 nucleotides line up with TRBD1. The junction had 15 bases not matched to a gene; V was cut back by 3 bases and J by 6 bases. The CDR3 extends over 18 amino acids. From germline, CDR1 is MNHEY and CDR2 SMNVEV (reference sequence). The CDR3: CASSFSGPGGSLYEKLFF. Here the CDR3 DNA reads TGTGCCAGCAGTTTCTCGGGGCCAGGGGGCTCCTTGTATGAAAAACTGTTTTTT. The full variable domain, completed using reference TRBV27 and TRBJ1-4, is EAQVTQNPRYLITVTGKKLTVTCSQNMNHEYMSWYRQDPGLGLRQIYYSMNVEVTDKGDVPEGYKVSRKEKRNFPLILESPSPNQTSLYFCASSFSGPGGSLYEKLFFGSGTQLSVL.

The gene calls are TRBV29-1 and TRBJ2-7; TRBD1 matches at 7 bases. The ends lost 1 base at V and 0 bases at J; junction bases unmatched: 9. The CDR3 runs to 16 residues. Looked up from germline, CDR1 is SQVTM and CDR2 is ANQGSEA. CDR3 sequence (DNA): TGCAGCGTTGAAGGGGGCGACAGGGTTAGCTCCTACGAGCAGTACTTC. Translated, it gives CSVEGGDRVSSYEQYF.

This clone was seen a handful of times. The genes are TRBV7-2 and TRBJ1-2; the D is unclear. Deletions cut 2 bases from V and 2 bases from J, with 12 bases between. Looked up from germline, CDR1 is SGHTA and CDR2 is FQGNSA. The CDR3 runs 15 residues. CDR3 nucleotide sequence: TGTGCCAGCAGCTTATCGAAAAGTCCCAACTATGGCTACACCTTC. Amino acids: CASSLSKSPNYGYTF.

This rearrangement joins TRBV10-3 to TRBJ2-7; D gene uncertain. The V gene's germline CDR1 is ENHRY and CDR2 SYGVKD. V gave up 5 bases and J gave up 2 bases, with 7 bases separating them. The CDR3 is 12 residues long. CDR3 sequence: CAISIQPYEQYF. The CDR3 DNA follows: TGTGCCATCAGTATACAGCCCTACGAGCAGTACTTC.

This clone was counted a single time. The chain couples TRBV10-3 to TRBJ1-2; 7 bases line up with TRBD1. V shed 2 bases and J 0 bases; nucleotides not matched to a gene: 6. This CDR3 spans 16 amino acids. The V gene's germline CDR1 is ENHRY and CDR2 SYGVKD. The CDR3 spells CAISEQAGGSNYGYTF. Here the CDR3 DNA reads TGTGCCATCAGTGAGCAGGCAGGGGGATCTAACTATGGCTACACCTTC.

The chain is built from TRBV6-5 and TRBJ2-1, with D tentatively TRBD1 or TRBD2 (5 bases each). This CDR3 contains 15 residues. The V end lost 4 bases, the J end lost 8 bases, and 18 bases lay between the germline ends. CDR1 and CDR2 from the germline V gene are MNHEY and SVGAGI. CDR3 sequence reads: CASSSPGRGTDEQFF. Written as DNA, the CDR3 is TGTGCCAGCAGTTCACCGGGACGAGGGACGGATGAGCAGTTCTTC.

The CDR3 region is CASSAIIGANVLTF. Written as DNA, the CDR3 is TGTGCCAGCAGTGCTATAATTGGGGCCAACGTCCTGACTTTC. The chain couples TRBV6-5 to TRBJ2-6, with D unclear. Germline CDR1 reads MNHEY; CDR2 reads SVGAGI. The CDR3 has 14 amino acids. V lost 5 bases and J lost 3, with 8 bases in between.

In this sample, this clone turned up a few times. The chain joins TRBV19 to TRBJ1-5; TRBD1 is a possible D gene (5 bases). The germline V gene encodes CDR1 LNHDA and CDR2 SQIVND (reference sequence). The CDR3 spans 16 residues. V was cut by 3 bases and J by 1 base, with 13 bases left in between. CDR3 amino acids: CASSINPGTSNQPQHF. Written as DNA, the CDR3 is TGTGCCAGTAGTATTAATCCAGGGACGAGCAATCAGCCCCAGCATTTT.

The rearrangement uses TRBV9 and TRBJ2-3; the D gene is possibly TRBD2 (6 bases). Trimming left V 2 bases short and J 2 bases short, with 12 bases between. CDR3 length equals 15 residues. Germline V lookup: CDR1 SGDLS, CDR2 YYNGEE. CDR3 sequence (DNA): TGTGCCAGCAGCGTGGGGGACTGGTTCACAGATACGCAGTATTTT. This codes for CASSVGDWFTDTQYF.

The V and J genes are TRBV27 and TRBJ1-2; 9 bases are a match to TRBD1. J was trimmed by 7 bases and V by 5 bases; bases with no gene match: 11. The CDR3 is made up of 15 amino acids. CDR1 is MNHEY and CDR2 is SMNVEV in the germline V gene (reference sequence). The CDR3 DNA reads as TGTGCCAGCAGTCCTAGGGACAGGGCCGCATCTGGCTACACCTTC. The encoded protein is CASSPRDRAASGYTF.

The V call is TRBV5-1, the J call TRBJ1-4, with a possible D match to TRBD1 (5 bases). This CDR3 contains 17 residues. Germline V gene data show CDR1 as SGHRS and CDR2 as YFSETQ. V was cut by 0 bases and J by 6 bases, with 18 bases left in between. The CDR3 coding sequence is TGCGCCAGCAGCTTGGCCCGGGGCTCAGGGCGCCATGAAAAACTGTTTTTT. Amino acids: CASSLARGSGRHEKLFF.